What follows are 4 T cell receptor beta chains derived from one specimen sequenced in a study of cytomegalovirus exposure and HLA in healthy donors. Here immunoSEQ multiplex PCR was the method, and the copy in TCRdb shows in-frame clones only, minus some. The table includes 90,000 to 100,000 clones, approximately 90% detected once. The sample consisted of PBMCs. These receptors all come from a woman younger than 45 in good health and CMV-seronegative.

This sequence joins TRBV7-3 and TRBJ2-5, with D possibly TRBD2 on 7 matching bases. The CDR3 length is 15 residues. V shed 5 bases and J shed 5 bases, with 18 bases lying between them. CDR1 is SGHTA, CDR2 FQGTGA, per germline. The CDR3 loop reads CASSALGGGLETQYF. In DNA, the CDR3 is TGTGCCAGCAGCGCCCTGGGCGGGGGCCTGGAGACCCAGTACTTC.

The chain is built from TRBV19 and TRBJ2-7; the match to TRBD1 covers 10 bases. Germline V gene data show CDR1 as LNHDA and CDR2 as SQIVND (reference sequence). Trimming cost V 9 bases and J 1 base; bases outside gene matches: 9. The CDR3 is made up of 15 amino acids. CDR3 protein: CASRDRGRTSYEQYF. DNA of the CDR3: TGTGCCAGCCGGGACAGGGGCCGGACATCCTACGAGCAGTACTTC.

CDR3 in DNA: TGTGCCAGCAGTGAAATCACAGCAAACACTGAAGCTTTCTTT. Amino acid sequence: CASSEITANTEAFF. The chain is built from TRBV25-1 and TRBJ1-1; the D is unclear. Between the trimmed V and J ends, which lost 2 bases and 2 bases, there was a span of 9 bases. CDR3 length equals 14 residues. Germline loops: CDR1 MGHDK, CDR2 SYGVNS.

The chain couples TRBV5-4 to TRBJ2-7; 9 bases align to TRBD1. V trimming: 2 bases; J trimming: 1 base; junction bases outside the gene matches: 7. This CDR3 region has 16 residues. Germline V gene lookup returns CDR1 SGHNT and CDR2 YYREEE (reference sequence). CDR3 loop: CASSLRTGAGSYEQYF. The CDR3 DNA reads TGTGCCAGCAGCTTAAGGACAGGGGCCGGATCCTACGAGCAGTACTTC.